This is a list of T cell receptor beta chains from one sample in a study of siplizumab effects on memory and regulatory T cells. Clones were read by immunoSEQ multiplex PCR, and TCRdb kept only the in-frame ones, dropping some. The repertoire holds roughly 120,000 clones, with about 90% as singletons. Source material: Tregs sorted from blood. Receptor source: a human donor in good health. Both conserved end residues are part of each CDR3. The D gene is left open where the match is weak. Clone size is not always given. Where it is, it says once, few, many or a class for expanded clones.

DNA | CDR3 | size | J | D | V
TGTGCCAGCAGCAAGGGACAGGGACAGAACACTGAAGCTTTCTTT | CASSKGQGQNTEAFF | once | TRBJ1-1 | TRBD1 | TRBV7-9
TGTGCCAGTAGTAGGCGGGGACAGGGTGCAACTAATGAAAAACTGTTTTTT | CASSRRGQGATNEKLFF | - | TRBJ1-4 | TRBD1 | TRBV19
TGTGCCAGCAGTACCACAGGGGTATCCTATGGCTACACCTTC | CASSTTGVSYGYTF | few | TRBJ1-2 | TRBD1 | TRBV2
TGTGCCAGCAGCTTAATGGCAGCTGCTAACTATGGCTACACCTTC | CASSLMAAANYGYTF | once | TRBJ1-2 | - | TRBV7-9
TGTGCCAGCTCACGAGCTAGCGCCGACACAGATACGCAGTATTTT | CASSRASADTDTQYF | - | TRBJ2-3 | - | TRBV18
TGCGCCACCAGGGGACAGACTCGGTACAATGAGCAGTTCTTC | CATRGQTRYNEQFF | - | TRBJ2-1 | TRBD1 | TRBV5-1
TGTGCCAGCAGCACGTCCCGCCGGGAGTACTACGAGCAGTACTTC | CASSTSRREYYEQYF | - | TRBJ2-7 | - | TRBV21-1
TGTGCCAGCAGCTGGAGGGGACTACCCCGTCGGACCGGGGAGCTGTTTTTT | CASSWRGLPRRTGELFF | - | TRBJ2-2 | TRBD2 | TRBV7-9
TGTGCCAGCAGTTTAGCAGGCACTAATGAAAAACTGTTTTTT | CASSLAGTNEKLFF | - | TRBJ1-4 | - | TRBV27
TGTGCCACCAGCAGAGAACAGTATGGCTACACCTTC | CATSREQYGYTF | - | TRBJ1-2 | - | TRBV15
TGCGCCAGCAGCTCCGGACAGGGTGACGGCTACACCTTC | CASSSGQGDGYTF | - | TRBJ1-2 | TRBD1 | TRBV5-1
TGTGCCAGCAGCTTGGGGGGCATGCTTTACGAGCAGTACTTC | CASSLGGMLYEQYF | - | TRBJ2-7 | - | TRBV7-6
TGCAGCGCTGCAGGGGCCCTCAATCAGCCCCAGCATTTT | CSAAGALNQPQHF | once | TRBJ1-5 | - | TRBV29-1
TGCAGCGCAAGGACAGGATACGAAAAACTGTTTTTT | CSARTGYEKLFF | - | TRBJ1-4 | TRBD1 | TRBV29-1
TGTGCCAGCGGTACAGGGTCGCTGAGAACTGAAGCTTTCTTT | CASGTGSLRTEAFF | once | TRBJ1-1 | - | TRBV28
TGTGCCAGCAGCGTGGGGGGTAGTAGCAATCAGCCCCAGCATTTT | CASSVGGSSNQPQHF | - | TRBJ1-5 | - | TRBV9
TGTGCCAGCAGTTACTCGAACGGCTATAATTCACCCCTCCACTTT | CASSYSNGYNSPLHF | once | TRBJ1-6 | - | TRBV6-5
TGCAGCGTTAGGTTTGTCGGGTACGAGCAGTACTTC | CSVRFVGYEQYF | - | TRBJ2-7 | - | TRBV29-1
TGTGCCAGCAGCTTGGAACAGGCTCCCTCCTACGAGCAGTACTTC | CASSLEQAPSYEQYF | - | TRBJ2-7 | - | TRBV5-6
TGTGCCAGCAGTGAATCTTTGAGGGAGACCCAGTACTTC | CASSESLRETQYF | - | TRBJ2-5 | - | TRBV2
TGTGCCAGCAGCGTAGAGACAGATACGCAGTATTTT | CASSVETDTQYF | - | TRBJ2-3 | - | TRBV9
TGTGCCAGCAGCGGCATCCCGGGACAGACCAATCGGGGGCAAGAGACCCAGTACTTC | CASSGIPGQTNRGQETQYF | once | TRBJ2-5 | - | TRBV9
TGTGCCAGCAGCTTGGCCCAGGCGAGGGGCACCGGGGAGCTGTTTTTT | CASSLAQARGTGELFF | - | TRBJ2-2 | - | TRBV5-4
TGTGCCAGCAGCTTCAGGGTTGGCGAGCAGTACTTC | CASSFRVGEQYF | - | TRBJ2-7 | - | TRBV5-4
TGCAGCGTGCTCCAACTAGCGGGGTCGGCCGGGGAGCTGTTTTTT | CSVLQLAGSAGELFF | - | TRBJ2-2 | TRBD2 | TRBV29-1
TGCGCCAGCAGCGGCCAGGAGGGCTCGGGAAACACTGAAGCTTTCTTT | CASSGQEGSGNTEAFF | - | TRBJ1-1 | - | TRBV5-1
TGCGCCAGCAGCTTTGCAGGGGATAGTTTTTTCGAGCAGTACTTC | CASSFAGDSFFEQYF | - | TRBJ2-7 | - | TRBV5-1
TGTGCCAGCAGTTACTCGACAGGGCTTCCCGTCTATGGCTACACCTTC | CASSYSTGLPVYGYTF | - | TRBJ1-2 | TRBD1 | TRBV6-5
TGCGCCAGCAGCCAAGATGGGACTAGCGGGGGGGCCATTGGCACAGATACGCAGTATTTT | CASSQDGTSGGAIGTDTQYF | - | TRBJ2-3 | TRBD2 | TRBV4-1
TGTGCCAGCAGCCCTAGGATAGGAGAGACCCAGTACTTC | CASSPRIGETQYF | - | TRBJ2-5 | - | TRBV7-2
TGTGCCAGCAGCCAAGATAGGGATGGAGCTTACGGGAATGAGCAGTTCTTC | CASSQDRDGAYGNEQFF | - | TRBJ2-1 | - | TRBV4-2
TGTGCCAGCAGCTTGGGCAACGGGGGGCAAGGAGATACGCAGTATTTT | CASSLGNGGQGDTQYF | - | TRBJ2-3 | - | TRBV11-3
TGTGCCAGTACTGACAGGGGGCGGATTGGCTATGGCTACACCTTC | CASTDRGRIGYGYTF | - | TRBJ1-2 | TRBD1 | TRBV19
TGTGCCAGCAGCGTAGAAGGGGTGGGGGCCCAGCATTTT | CASSVEGVGAQHF | - | TRBJ1-5 | - | TRBV9
TGTGCCAGCTCACCAGGGACAGGGAGCTCCTACGAGCAGTACTTC | CASSPGTGSSYEQYF | - | TRBJ2-7 | TRBD1 | TRBV18
TGCGCCAGCGACCGTCAGGGACTAGCGGGAGGGAATGAGCAGTTCTTC | CASDRQGLAGGNEQFF | - | TRBJ2-1 | TRBD2 | TRBV5-1
TGTGCCAGCAGCTTACAACAGATCCTTTGGTCACCCCTCCACTTT | CASSLQQILWSPLHF | - | TRBJ1-6 | - | TRBV11-2
TGTGCCAGCAGCGTAGTAAAAGGGGCTTCGGAGACCCAGTACTTC | CASSVVKGASETQYF | - | TRBJ2-5 | - | TRBV25-1
TGTGCCAGCAGCAATAACTACGGACAGGGCGGGCAGCCCCAGCATTTT | CASSNNYGQGGQPQHF | once | TRBJ1-5 | TRBD1 | TRBV7-9
TGTGCCAGCACAAGGGGTGATACGCAGTATTTT | CASTRGDTQYF | - | TRBJ2-3 | - | TRBV6-1
TGTGCCAGCGAGGCCGGGGGGGCCTCAGATACGCAGTATTTT | CASEAGGASDTQYF | - | TRBJ2-3 | TRBD2 | TRBV6-1
TGTGCCAGCAGCTACGGGACTAGCGGGGCACTAGCCAAAAACATTCAGTACTTC | CASSYGTSGALAKNIQYF | - | TRBJ2-4 | TRBD2 | TRBV11-1
TGTGCCAGCAGTTTCAGGGGGGCAAAGGGTCAGCCCCAGCATTTT | CASSFRGAKGQPQHF | - | TRBJ1-5 | TRBD1 | TRBV27
TGTGCCAGCAGCTTAGAGGTGGTTGGGGGTTGGGACACCATATATTTT | CASSLEVVGGWDTIYF | - | TRBJ1-3 | - | TRBV7-8
TGTGCCAGTAGTTCGGGGGGGGATCTAGAGACCCAGTACTTC | CASSSGGDLETQYF | - | TRBJ2-5 | TRBD2 | TRBV2
TGTGCCAGCAGGCTCAGGGGTTCCGGGGAGCTGTTTTTT | CASRLRGSGELFF | - | TRBJ2-2 | - | TRBV6-5
TGTGCCAGCAGCACAGGACCCGCCTTCTACGAGCAGTACTTC | CASSTGPAFYEQYF | - | TRBJ2-7 | - | TRBV7-9
TGTGCCAGCAGTTATCCAGCGGGGACAAACACCGGGGAGCTGTTTTTT | CASSYPAGTNTGELFF | - | TRBJ2-2 | - | TRBV6-6
TGTGCCAGCAGCTACTACAGGGGGCGCGAGCAGTACTTC | CASSYYRGREQYF | - | TRBJ2-7 | TRBD1 | TRBV5-4